This T cell receptor (beta chain) was sequenced for a study of cytotoxic CD8 clonotypes in ibrutinib-treated CLL. Germline V gene sequence: CDR1 SGDLS, CDR2 YYNGEE. V lost 4 bases to trimming and J lost 3 bases; unmatched junction nucleotides: 5. The CDR3 has 15 residues. Profiling relied on immunoSEQ multiplex PCR, and the TCRdb table lists in-frame clones only, not all of them. The repertoire consists of around 150,000 clones, with approximately 80% occurring once and the leading ten covering less than 9%. The V call is TRBV9, the J call TRBJ2-1; TRBD1 agrees at 9 bases. This material consisted of PBMCs, taken after 36 months of ibrutinib treatment. This TCR came from a human donor with chronic lymphocytic leukemia. The CDR3 loop is CASSSGQGNYNEQFF. The CDR3 region has the DNA TGTGCCAGCAGCTCGGGACAGGGTAACTACAATGAGCAGTTCTTC.